This entry describes one T cell receptor (beta chain). The data are from a study of T cell clones after liver transplantation. TCRdb keeps only in-frame clones here, not all; method: immunoSEQ multiplex PCR. The sample carries 93,000 or so clones, about 86% recorded once. The clonotype originates from a human patient who received a liver transplant. The graft donor may have given rise to some T cells. The material sequenced was CD4+ T cells from blood, taken around 44 months after liver transplant.

The CDR3: CASSAGTGGMGLYGYTF. Written as DNA, the CDR3 is TGTGCCAGCAGTGCCGGGACAGGGGGAATGGGTCTCTATGGCTACACCTTC. The chain links TRBV6-1 to TRBJ1-2; 11 nucleotides align to TRBD1. Losses at the gene ends were 4 bases for V and 4 bases for J; bases not matched to a gene: 11. The germline V gene has CDR1 MNHNS and CDR2 SASEGT. This CDR3 region has 17 residues.